The 21 T cell receptor beta chains below come from one sample, sequenced in a study of CD8 T cells in ankylosing spondylitis. Study observations and caveats: A motif in TCR beta, a set of about eight highly homologous variants, appeared characteristic of ankylosing spondylitis blood.

The antigens these receptors bind are not known. TCRdb independently ran MiXCR on the 5' RACE reads; one entry per CDR3 protein. The sample has hundreds of thousands of distinct CDR3 sequences; 12% are singletons. Sequencing was done on a sample of blood, either unsorted or a sorted T cell fraction (not recorded which). The source is a male donor with ankylosing spondylitis.

This clonotype was observed a handful of times. CDR3 protein: CSARDQYYTEAFF. CDR3 nucleotide sequence: TGCAGTGCTAGAGACCAGTATTACACTGAAGCTTTCTTT. The rearrangement links TRBV20-1 to TRBJ1-1; no reliable D call. V lost 0 bases, J lost 3 bases, and 8 bases lay in between. CDR1 and CDR2 (germline): DFQATT, SNEGSKA (reference sequence). CDR3 size: 13 residues.

This clonotype was counted between two and nine times. The genes are TRBV3-1 and TRBJ2-7; TRBD2 matches at 7 bases. Germline assignment: CDR1 LGHDT and CDR2 YNNKEL (reference sequence). The junction had 5 bases not matched to a gene; V was cut back by 3 bases and J by 3 bases. The CDR3 is made up of 14 amino acids. CDR3 nucleotides: TGTGCCAGCAGCCAGGGAGGGGTCTTCTACGAGCAGTACTTC. Protein: CASSQGGVFYEQYF.

The rearrangement uses TRBV20-1 and TRBJ2-3; tentatively, D is TRBD2 (7 bases). Germline V CDR1 and CDR2: DFQATT, SNEGSKA (reference sequence). This CDR3 is 14 amino acids long. V lost 5 bases, J lost 2 bases, and 14 bases lay in between. Here the CDR3 reads CSAPGAGATDTQYF. The CDR3 nucleotides are TGCAGTGCTCCGGGGGCGGGAGCCACAGATACGCAGTATTTT.

This clonotype was picked up a small number of times. V and J are TRBV5-1 and TRBJ2-3; maybe TRBD2 (5 bases). CDR3 length: 17 residues. V lost 4 bases, J lost 3 bases, and 21 bases lay in between. Germline V CDR1 and CDR2: SGHRS, YFSETQ. The CDR3 DNA reads as TGCGCCAGCAGCCCGACCCTCGGGGAATTCAGGACAGATACGCAGTATTTT. Translated, it gives CASSPTLGEFRTDTQYF.

This chain joins TRBV6-2 or TRBV6-3 and TRBJ1-1; the D gene is possibly TRBD1 (6 bases). Germline assignment: CDR1 MNHEY and CDR2 SVGEGT. V lost 2 bases, J lost 6 bases, and 13 bases lay in between. The CDR3 runs 14 residues. CDR3 in DNA: TGTGCCAGCAGTTACCTCATTGAGGGGGCTGAAGCTTTCTTT. Protein: CASSYLIEGAEAFF.

J is TRBJ2-5 and V is TRBV6-1, with D possibly being TRBD1 (5 bases). Germline CDR1 MNHNS, CDR2 SASEGT. V lost 6 bases to trimming and J lost 5 bases, with 16 bases between them. There are 14 residues in the CDR3. The CDR3 protein is CASRGNRWWETQYF. The CDR3 nucleotides read TGTGCCAGCAGGGGTAACAGGTGGTGGGAGACCCAGTACTTC.

This clonotype was recorded many times. V is TRBV29-1 and J is TRBJ2-1; TRBD2 agrees at 14 bases. V dropped 8 bases and J dropped 8; count of bases not matched to a gene: 5. From germline, CDR1 is SQVTM and CDR2 ANQGSEA. CDR3 size: 13 residues. The CDR3 nucleotides are TGCAGCCGTGGGACTAGCGGGAGTCATGAGCAGTTCTTC. This translates into CSRGTSGSHEQFF.

This clonotype was recorded a few times. The CDR3 DNA is TGTGCCAGCAGCCGCGCTACGAGTAATTCACCCCTCCACTTT. Protein sequence: CASSRATSNSPLHF. This chain connects TRBV6-1 to TRBJ1-6; unclear D gene. Between the trimmed V and J ends, which lost 6 bases and 6 bases, there was a span of 12 bases. The CDR3 runs to 14 residues. Germline CDR1 and CDR2: MNHNS and SASEGT.

The rearrangement links TRBV7-2 to TRBJ2-1; 8 positions match TRBD2. Germline CDR1 SGHTA, CDR2 FQGNSA. The junction had 11 bases not matched to a gene; V was cut back by 6 bases and J by 1 base. The CDR3 has 17 residues. The DNA for the CDR3 is TGTGCCAGCAGTCCCAGCGGGACTAGGGGTTCCTACAATGAGCAGTTCTTC. It codes for CASSPSGTRGSYNEQFF.

This clonotype was observed at least ten times. The chain combines TRBV15 with TRBJ2-5; 7 bases match TRBD1. This CDR3 region has 14 residues. Germline V gene lookup returns CDR1 LNHNV and CDR2 YYDKDF (reference sequence). V dropped 4 bases and J dropped 4; count of bases not matched to a gene: 6. The CDR3 reads CATSKGGQRETQYF. The CDR3, as DNA: TGTGCCACCAGCAAAGGGGGACAGCGAGAGACCCAGTACTTC.

This clonotype was seen a handful of times. The CDR3 protein is CASSIHPNTDTQYF. The DNA of the CDR3 is TGTGCCAGTAGTATCCACCCGAACACAGATACGCAGTATTTT. J is TRBJ2-3 and V is TRBV19, with no clear D. The CDR3 runs 14 residues. Trimming left V 3 bases short and J 2 bases short, with 9 bases between. Germline assignment: CDR1 LNHDA and CDR2 SQIVND (reference sequence).

For the CDR3, the DNA is TGTGCCAGCAGCAGAAGGGCAGGGGGCATCACTGAAGCTTTCTTT. Translation: CASSRRAGGITEAFF. The chain carries TRBV7-2 and TRBJ1-1; 8 nucleotides align to TRBD1. The length of the CDR3 is 15 residues. From germline, CDR1 is SGHTA and CDR2 FQGNSA. V lost 5 bases, J lost 4 bases, and 9 bases stayed unmatched. The whole variable domain, remainder taken from reference TRBV7-2 and TRBJ1-1, is GAGVSQSPSNKVTEKGKDVELRCDPISGHTALYWYRQSLGQGLEFLIYFQGNSAPDKSGLPSDRFSAERTGGSVSTLTIQRTQQEDSAVYLCASSRRAGGITEAFFGQGTRLTVV.

This clonotype turned up a few times. The chain carries TRBV6-2 or TRBV6-3 and TRBJ2-2, with D unresolved. This CDR3 region has 14 residues. V dropped 0 bases and J dropped 8 bases, with 10 bases sitting between them. Germline V lookup: CDR1 MNHEY, CDR2 SVGEGT. This CDR3 reads CASSYSIRAGELFF. The CDR3 DNA reads as TGTGCCAGCAGTTACTCGATACGCGCTGGGGAGCTGTTTTTT.

The rearrangement links TRBV4-1 to TRBJ2-3; 9 bases align to TRBD2. The ends lost 5 bases at V and 4 bases at J; junction bases unmatched: 7. The CDR3 contains 15 residues. Per germline, CDR1 MGHRA and CDR2 YSYEKL. The CDR3 region is CASSGRERGADTQYF. For the CDR3, the DNA is TGCGCCAGCAGCGGGCGCGAGCGGGGGGCAGATACGCAGTATTTT.

The gene calls are TRBV7-3 and TRBJ2-1; TRBD2 matches at 9 bases. The germline V gene has CDR1 SGHTA and CDR2 FQGTGA. This CDR3 has 14 residues. V lost 5 bases and J lost 9; bases outside the gene matches: 8. CDR3 region: CASSTGLAFSEQFF. In nucleotides, the CDR3 is TGTGCCAGCAGCACGGGACTAGCTTTCAGTGAGCAGTTCTTC.

This clonotype showed up just a few times. The chain has TRBV9 and TRBJ1-2; 8 bases map to TRBD1. V was pared by 3 bases and J by 7 bases, with 11 bases of the junction left unmatched. Looked up from germline, CDR1 is SGDLS and CDR2 is YYNGEE. The CDR3 has 15 amino acids. CDR3 bases: TGTGCCAGCAGCGCAGGAGGACAGGGAGTCGTTGGCTACACCTTC. It encodes CASSAGGQGVVGYTF. The full variable domain, rest sourced from reference TRBV9 and TRBJ1-2, is DSGVTQTPKHLITATGQRVTLRCSPRSGDLSVYWYQQSLDQGLQFLIQYYNGEERAKGNILERFSAQQFPDLHSELNLSSLELGDSALYFCASSAGGQGVVGYTFGSGTRLTVV.

The CDR3 is CASSLIGRTEAFF. The CDR3 region has the DNA TGTGCCAGCAGTTTAATCGGTCGCACTGAAGCTTTCTTT. The chain joins TRBV12-3 or TRBV12-4 to TRBJ1-1; no clear D. The V gene lost 2 bases and the J gene lost 4 bases, with 8 bases spanning the gap. The CDR3 runs 13 residues.

This clonotype was detected a few times. The chain employs TRBV3-1 and TRBJ1-2; 7 bases fit TRBD1. Per the germline V gene, CDR1 is LGHDT and CDR2 is YNNKEL (reference sequence). Trimming at V came to 0 bases and at J to 8 bases, leaving 9 bases not matched to a gene. The CDR3 runs to 15 residues. CDR3 sequence: CASSQDRGGAWGYTF. DNA for the CDR3: TGTGCCAGCAGCCAAGATCGAGGGGGCGCGTGGGGCTACACCTTC.

Only a few counts were recorded for this clonotype. CDR3 sequence: CSARDNPWEQFF. Written as DNA, the CDR3 is TGCAGTGCTAGGGATAACCCTTGGGAGCAGTTCTTC. The chain has TRBV20-1 and TRBJ2-1; D is uncertain. Germline values: CDR1 DFQATT, CDR2 SNEGSKA (reference sequence). Trimming left V 3 bases short and J 10 bases short, with 13 bases between. The CDR3 spans 12 residues.

This clonotype has at least ten counts. This chain uses TRBV29-1 with TRBJ2-5, with a tentative D call TRBD2 (6 bases). The germline V and J ends were trimmed by 8 bases and 5 bases, with 21 bases remaining between them. The CDR3 totals 14 residues. The germline V gene has CDR1 SQVTM and CDR2 ANQGSEA. The DNA of the CDR3 is TGCAGCTCCGCCTATCCCAAGGGAGGCGAGACCCAGTACTTC. It encodes CSSAYPKGGETQYF.

This clonotype was observed at least ten times. The chain combines TRBV7-8 with TRBJ2-1; a possible D gene is TRBD1 (5 bases). Trimming stripped 2 bases from V and 0 bases from J, with 8 bases between. Per germline, CDR1 SGHVS and CDR2 FQNEAQ. This CDR3 has 15 amino acids. The CDR3 sequence is CASSLKGRSYNEQFF. The CDR3 DNA sequence: TGTGCCAGCAGCTTAAAGGGGCGCTCCTACAATGAGCAGTTCTTC.